Shown below are 14 T cell receptor beta chains from a single sample sequenced in a study of regulatory T cells in long-lasting Graves disease. Construction of the TCR beta libraries employed iRepertoire HTBI primers in conjunction with Arm-PCR of CDR3 regions. In TCRdb, the multiplex PCR reads were re-called with MiXCR into one record per CDR3 protein. This sample has 400,000 to 500,000 distinct CDR3 sequences, with about a fifth found just once. Sample time point: persistent/refractory GD, antithyroid drugs over 5 years with positive TRAb. TCR sequences were obtained from RNA taken from PBMCs. Sample: peripheral blood mononuclear cells (PBMCs), taken when the disease was refractory, from a patient treated with antithyroid drugs. These receptors were collected from a female donor with Graves disease.

This clonotype appeared many times. This sequence joins TRBV11-2 and TRBJ2-7, with 8 bases identical to TRBD2. CDR1 is SGHAT and CDR2 is FQNNGV in the germline V gene. This CDR3 contains 16 residues. After removal of 2 bases from V and 3 bases from J, the junction contained 9 bases not matched to a gene. CDR3 residues: CASSLTSGGGGYEQYF. The CDR3 bases are TGTGCCAGCAGCTTAACTAGCGGAGGGGGGGGCTACGAGCAGTACTTC.

This clonotype occurred many times. This chain uses TRBV24-1 with TRBJ2-5; tentatively, D is TRBD1 or TRBD2 (5 bases each). CDR1 and CDR2 (germline): KGHDR, SFDVKD. The CDR3 spans 15 residues. The germline V and J ends were trimmed by 12 bases and 1 base, with 20 bases remaining between them. CDR3 coding DNA: TGTGCCGTGGGGGATGTTATGCTGAGCCAAGAGACCCAGTACTTC. Translating it yields CAVGDVMLSQETQYF.

The chain couples TRBV5-1 to TRBJ1-1, with D possibly TRBD1 on 6 matching bases. CDR3 size: 16 residues. CDR1 SGHRS and CDR2 YFSETQ come from the germline V gene. V was cut by 4 bases and J by 4 bases, with 20 bases left in between. The CDR3 protein is CASSVKSGDFFTEAFF. In nucleotides, the CDR3 is TGCGCCAGCAGCGTGAAATCAGGGGACTTTTTCACTGAAGCTTTCTTT.

This clonotype was detected only a few times. The rearrangement links TRBV27 to TRBJ2-7, with no clear D. The germline V and J ends were trimmed by 2 bases and 5 bases, with 16 bases remaining between them. The CDR3 sequence is 15 residues long. In germline, CDR1 is MNHEY, CDR2 SMNVEV (reference sequence). CDR3 sequence reads: CASSLEVGLWDEQYF. The CDR3 DNA reads TGTGCCAGCAGTTTAGAGGTCGGGTTATGGGACGAGCAGTACTTC.

The DNA for the CDR3 is TGCAGCGTTCTAGGGGATGTGGGACTAGCGGGAAGGTCTGGGGCCAACGTCCTGACTTTC. Protein: CSVLGDVGLAGRSGANVLTF. V gene TRBV29-1 combines with J gene TRBJ2-6, with 13 bases that match TRBD2. After removal of 5 bases from V and 1 base from J, the junction contained 14 bases not matched to a gene. The CDR3 runs 20 residues. CDR1 SQVTM and CDR2 ANQGSEA come from the germline V gene.

In this sample, this clonotype turned up many times. The chain has TRBV9 and TRBJ1-5; unclear D gene. The V end lost 0 bases, the J end lost 7 bases, and 11 bases lay between the germline ends. Germline CDR1 SGDLS, CDR2 YYNGEE. CDR3 length: 14 residues. The CDR3 sequence: CASSVGRFEQPQHF. CDR3 coding DNA: TGTGCCAGCAGCGTAGGACGCTTTGAGCAGCCCCAGCATTTT.

This clonotype was picked up many times. V and J are TRBV12-3 or TRBV12-4 and TRBJ2-2; tentative D call: TRBD2 (6 bases). The CDR3 has 15 residues. V shed 5 bases and J shed 7 bases, with 17 bases lying between them. The CDR3: CASSLGLAMSGELFF. The CDR3 DNA follows: TGTGCCAGCAGTCTGGGGCTAGCGATGAGCGGGGAGCTGTTTTTT.

This clonotype was seen more than once but under ten times. The chain couples TRBV24-1 to TRBJ2-5; weak D call: TRBD1 (5 bases). CDR3 length: 11 amino acids. The germline V gene encodes CDR1 KGHDR and CDR2 SFDVKD. Trimming cost V 12 bases and J 5 bases, with 12 bases left between them. This chain's CDR3 is CAPQGWETQYF. Written as DNA, the CDR3 is TGTGCCCCCCAGGGCTGGGAGACCCAGTACTTC.

In this sample, this clonotype turned up many times. Compared with germline, one end of the junction differs, possibly owing to a read error. This chain joins TRBV5-1 and TRBJ2-7; maybe TRBD2 (6 bases). This CDR3 has 14 residues. Germline assignment: CDR1 SGHRS and CDR2 YFSETQ. The CDR3 DNA reads TGTGCCAGTAGTAGCGGCCAGGGACTCGACGAGCAGTACTTC. Encoded protein: CASSSGQGLDEQYF.

This clonotype turned up a few times. The CDR3 loop reads CASSYGWGGYEQYF. The CDR3 DNA reads as TGTGCCAGCAGTTACGGCTGGGGAGGCTACGAGCAGTACTTC. The J gene is TRBJ2-7, the V gene TRBV6-9; D might be TRBD2 (6 bases). The length of the CDR3 is 14 residues. Trimming removed 3 bases from V and 3 bases from J, with 12 bases in between. The germline CDR1 and CDR2 sequences are MNHGY and SVAAGI.

This clonotype was seen at least ten times. The chain joins TRBV3-1 to TRBJ2-5, with 7 positions matching TRBD1. V trimming: 4 bases; J trimming: 5 bases; junction bases outside the gene matches: 10. This CDR3 is built from 15 residues. Germline V gene sequence: CDR1 LGHDT, CDR2 YNNKEL (reference sequence). The CDR3 sequence: CASSREGAARETQYF. CDR3 nucleotides: TGTGCCAGCAGCCGCGAGGGGGCAGCGCGGGAGACCCAGTACTTC.

This clonotype was detected only a few times. J is TRBJ1-2 and V is TRBV5-6, with 7 nucleotides matching TRBD1. The V gene's germline CDR1 is SGHDT and CDR2 YYEEEE. V was clipped by 2 bases and J by 0 bases; unmatched bases: 13. The CDR3 is 18 residues long. The CDR3 bases are TGTGCCAGCAGCTTATGGGGGCAGGGGGGATTCTCTAACTATGGCTACACCTTC. Translating it yields CASSLWGQGGFSNYGYTF.

This sequence joins TRBV4-1 and TRBJ2-2; no reliable D call. V gave up 2 bases and J gave up 4 bases, with 11 bases separating them. Germline assignment: CDR1 MGHRA and CDR2 YSYEKL. This CDR3 contains 15 residues. DNA for the CDR3: TGCGCCAGCAGCCAACCCGGGCATACCACCGGGGAGCTGTTTTTT. This gives the protein CASSQPGHTTGELFF.

This clonotype was counted between two and nine times. The chain joins TRBV7-6 to TRBJ1-5; tentatively, D is TRBD1 (6 bases). In germline, CDR1 is SGHVS, CDR2 FNYEAQ. V was clipped by 1 base and J by 5 bases, with 12 bases between them. The CDR3 spans 15 residues. This chain's CDR3 is CASSLEGGPDQPQHF. The CDR3 DNA reads as TGTGCCAGCAGCTTAGAGGGGGGCCCAGATCAGCCCCAGCATTTT.